One sample yielded the 25 T cell receptor beta chains listed below, sequenced in a study of blood T cell repertoires in COVID-19 (dated by TCRdb to the early 2020s). Library method: the immunoSEQ multiplex PCR assay. This immuneACCESS table, as held by TCRdb, lists in-frame sequences with V and J called but not all clones. Of the missing ones, under half trace to an unresolved V gene in checked studies; the others have no known cause. The sample has roughly 100,000 clones on record, less than 90% of them singletons. The top ten clonotypes cover more than 4% of the sample. The source material was peripheral blood. The receptors were gathered from a man aged 50 to 59 with acute or convalescent COVID-19.

The genes are TRBV7-3 and TRBJ2-1, with D possibly matching TRBD1 (5 bases). Germline loops: CDR1 SGHTA, CDR2 FQGTGA. The CDR3 has 13 residues. Between the trimmed V and J ends, which lost 5 bases and 7 bases, there was a span of 12 bases. CDR3 coding DNA: TGTGCCAGCAGCCAGGGTTCAGGTAATGAGCAGTTCTTC. Encoded protein: CASSQGSGNEQFF.

Here the CDR3 reads CASSPRPEETQYF. CDR3 in DNA: TGTGCCAGTAGTCCCCGTCCCGAAGAGACCCAGTACTTC. The J gene is TRBJ2-5, the V gene TRBV19; D unresolved. The V end lost 5 bases, the J end lost 3 bases, and 10 bases lay between the germline ends. Germline CDR1 and CDR2: LNHDA and SQIVND (reference sequence). The CDR3 runs to 13 residues.

The gene calls are TRBV7-9 and TRBJ2-7, with D tentatively TRBD1 (5 bases). V was clipped by 2 bases and J by 2 bases, with 10 bases between them. CDR3 length equals 14 residues. Germline loops: CDR1 SEHNR, CDR2 FQNEAQ (reference sequence). The CDR3 DNA sequence: TGTGCCAGCAGCTTACAGCCAGGGCCCTACGAGCAGTACTTC. Protein: CASSLQPGPYEQYF.

The chain combines TRBV5-1 with TRBJ2-1; 9 bases match TRBD2. CDR1 is SGHRS and CDR2 is YFSETQ in the germline V gene. The CDR3 extends over 17 amino acids. Trimming at V came to 0 bases and at J to 4 bases, leaving 8 bases not matched to a gene. The CDR3 here is CASSLAETSGGYNEQFF. CDR3 nucleotides: TGCGCCAGCAGCTTGGCAGAGACTAGCGGTGGGTACAATGAGCAGTTCTTC.

V and J are TRBV24-1 and TRBJ1-1, with TRBD1 identical over 8 bases. The CDR3 is 14 amino acids. Per the germline V gene, CDR1 is KGHDR and CDR2 is SFDVKD. Trimming at V came to 7 bases and at J to 1 base, leaving 4 bases not matched to a gene. DNA for the CDR3: TGTGCCACCAGCCCAGGGGGCCCGAACACTGAAGCTTTCTTT. It encodes CATSPGGPNTEAFF.

CDR3 sequence: CACGGISGYTF. CDR3 bases: TGTGCCTGCGGGGGGATCTCTGGCTACACCTTC. The chain carries TRBV6-5 and TRBJ1-2; a possible D gene is TRBD1 (5 bases). Germline V lookup: CDR1 MNHEY, CDR2 SVGAGI. The CDR3 spans 11 residues. V shed 11 bases and J shed 7 bases, with 14 bases lying between them.

This clone has only one observation. The chain links TRBV11-3 to TRBJ2-1; possibly TRBD1 for D (5 bases). Trimming took off 1 base at V and 0 bases at J, with 10 bases between the two ends. The germline gives CDR1 SGHNT, CDR2 YENEEA. This CDR3 has 16 residues. CDR3 loop: CASSLVADSSYNEQFF. DNA for the CDR3: TGTGCCAGCAGCTTAGTCGCCGACAGCTCCTACAATGAGCAGTTCTTC.

V and J are TRBV6-5 and TRBJ2-2; possibly TRBD1 for D (5 bases). There are 14 residues in the CDR3. V gave up 8 bases and J gave up 3 bases, with 13 bases separating them. The germline gives CDR1 MNHEY, CDR2 SVGAGI. The CDR3 region is CASAPRVHTGELFF. The CDR3 DNA reads as TGTGCCAGCGCACCCAGGGTTCACACCGGGGAGCTGTTTTTT.

The J gene is TRBJ2-3, the V gene TRBV15; no reliable D call. CDR1 is LNHNV, CDR2 YYDKDF, per germline (reference sequence). V was trimmed by 5 bases and J by 3 bases, leaving 6 bases between them. The CDR3 has 12 residues. The chain's CDR3 is CATSLQTDTQYF. For the CDR3, the DNA is TGTGCCACCAGCCTACAGACAGATACGCAGTATTTT.

V usage is TRBV10-3 and J usage is TRBJ1-1, with 7 positions matching TRBD1. The CDR3 is 13 amino acids. V dropped 6 bases and J dropped 4; count of bases not matched to a gene: 5. Germline CDR1 and CDR2: ENHRY and SYGVKD. In DNA, the CDR3 is TGTGCCATCAGAGAGGGGGACAGCACTGAAGCTTTCTTT. This codes for CAIREGDSTEAFF.

The V call is TRBV3-1 (or the pseudogene TRBV3-2), the J call TRBJ2-1; 8 nucleotides agree with TRBD2. Germline V CDR1 and CDR2: LGHDT, YNNKEL (reference sequence). The CDR3 runs to 16 residues. The V gene end was trimmed by 5 bases and the J gene end by 3 bases; junction bases not matched to a gene: 9. In nucleotides, the CDR3 is TGTGCCAGCAGCAGGACGGGACTAGTGGGCTACAATGAGCAGTTCTTC. Its translation: CASSRTGLVGYNEQFF.

This clone was detected a few times. The chain has TRBV11-2 and TRBJ1-6; TRBD1 aligns across 9 bases. V shed 1 base, J shed 4 bases, and the junction held 5 bases outside the gene matches. This CDR3 has 17 amino acids. Germline loops: CDR1 SGHAT, CDR2 FQNNGV. Written as DNA, the CDR3 is TGTGCCAGCAGCTTAGTTCCGGGACAGGGTTATAATTCACCCCTCCACTTT. Translated: CASSLVPGQGYNSPLHF. Looking up the rest from reference TRBV11-2 and TRBJ1-6 gives the full variable domain: EAGVAQSPRYKIIEKRQSVAFWCNPISGHATLYWYQQILGQGPKLLIQFQNNGVVDDSQLPKDRFSAERLKGVDSTLKIQPAKLEDSAVYLCASSLVPGQGYNSPLHFGNGTRLTVT.

The rearrangement links TRBV5-1 to TRBJ2-7; 15 nucleotides align to TRBD2. This CDR3 is 17 amino acids long. With 5 bases clipped from V and 0 bases from J, the junction kept 6 bases outside the gene matches. Germline loops: CDR1 SGHRS, CDR2 YFSETQ. The CDR3 DNA reads as TGCGCCAGCAGTAGAGGACTAGCGGGAGGGAGCTCCTACGAGCAGTACTTC. It yields the protein CASSRGLAGGSSYEQYF. The complete variable domain, with remaining parts taken from reference TRBV5-1 and TRBJ2-7, reads KAGVTQTPRYLIKTRGQQVTLSCSPISGHRSVSWYQQTPGQGLQFLFEYFSETQRNKGNFPGRFSGRQFSNSRSEMNVSTLELGDSALYLCASSRGLAGGSSYEQYFGPGTRLTVT.

There are a few counts of this clone. V usage is TRBV18 and J usage is TRBJ2-7, with 7 bases that match TRBD2. CDR1 KGHSH and CDR2 LQKENI come from the germline V gene. V lost 3 bases, J lost 5 bases, and 13 bases stayed unmatched. The CDR3 consists of 16 residues. The CDR3 sequence: CASSPAGLSPLDEQYF. The CDR3 DNA reads TGTGCCAGCTCACCCGCGGGACTATCACCCTTGGACGAGCAGTACTTC.

This clone was observed once. The chain combines TRBV11-2 with TRBJ2-7; TRBD1 matches at 8 bases. V lost 6 bases and J lost 1; bases outside the gene matches: 2. Germline lookup yields CDR1 SGHAT and CDR2 FQNNGV. The CDR3 runs 13 residues. The CDR3 is CASRGQDSYEQYF. As DNA, the CDR3 is TGTGCCAGCAGGGGACAGGATTCCTACGAGCAGTACTTC.

V usage is TRBV6-5 and J usage is TRBJ2-7; TRBD2 agrees at 12 bases. Germline trimming cut 5 bases from V and 5 bases from J; bases unmatched to any gene: 4. Per the germline V gene, CDR1 is MNHEY and CDR2 is SVGAGI. This CDR3 is built from 14 residues. CDR3 protein: CASSRLAGVHEQYF. CDR3 nucleotide sequence: TGTGCCAGCAGTCGACTAGCGGGAGTCCACGAGCAGTACTTC.

As concerns this clone: Sequence at one end of the junction differs from germline and may be a read error. V is TRBV27 and J is TRBJ2-7; a weak D match, TRBD2 (7 bases). Germline-derived CDR1 and CDR2 are MNHEY and SMNVEV (reference sequence). The CDR3 runs to 14 residues. The CDR3 DNA reads as TGTGCCAGCAATTTATATGGAGGGGGGGGCTTCATCCACTTC. Protein sequence: CASNLYGGGGFIHF.

The V gene is TRBV28, the J gene TRBJ1-2; 10 bases are a match to TRBD1. V was clipped by 7 bases and J by 8 bases; unmatched bases: 10. The CDR3 contains 14 residues. Per the germline V gene, CDR1 is MDHEN and CDR2 is SYDVKM. CDR3 in amino acids: CASIPTGGLRGYTF. The CDR3 region has the DNA TGTGCCAGCATCCCGACAGGGGGCTTAAGGGGCTACACCTTC.

The V call is TRBV6-5, the J call TRBJ2-1, with D unresolved. The CDR3 contains 14 residues. CDR1 is MNHEY and CDR2 is SVGAGI in the germline V gene. Trimming pared 6 bases from V and 6 bases from J, leaving 15 bases between. CDR3 amino acids: CASSRLLSTNEQFF. The CDR3 nucleotides read TGTGCCAGCAGCCGACTCCTATCGACCAATGAGCAGTTCTTC.

This clone appeared a single time. The genes are TRBV11-2 and TRBJ2-1; 8 bases line up with TRBD2. V lost 2 bases to trimming and J lost 1 base; unmatched junction nucleotides: 10. CDR3 length: 18 residues. Germline V gene lookup returns CDR1 SGHAT and CDR2 FQNNGV. As DNA, the CDR3 is TGTGCCAGCAGCTTACTCCGGACTAGCATCAGATCCTACAATGAGCAGTTCTTC. This sequence encodes CASSLLRTSIRSYNEQFF.

V usage is TRBV24-1 and J usage is TRBJ2-1, with 10 bases lining up with TRBD2. Germline values: CDR1 KGHDR, CDR2 SFDVKD. Losses at the gene ends were 5 bases for V and 5 bases for J; bases not matched to a gene: 11. CDR3 length: 17 amino acids. The DNA of the CDR3 is TGTGCCACCAGTGCCCCAACCGGACTAGCGGATCACAATGAGCAGTTCTTC. The encoded protein is CATSAPTGLADHNEQFF.

CDR3: CAGSPRATSTDTQYF. CDR3 nucleotides: TGTGCCGGATCGCCGAGGGCAACTAGCACAGATACGCAGTATTTT. The chain couples TRBV7-2 to TRBJ2-3, with D possibly TRBD2 on 5 matching bases. Germline V gene lookup returns CDR1 SGHTA and CDR2 FQGNSA. CDR3 length equals 15 residues. V lost 11 bases, J lost 0 bases, and 18 bases lay in between.

This clone was counted a few times. This chain links TRBV7-9 with TRBJ1-1; D uncertain. Germline V gene sequence: CDR1 SEHNR, CDR2 FQNEAQ (reference sequence). Trimming left V 5 bases short and J 1 base short, with 5 bases between. The CDR3 runs to 12 residues. The DNA of the CDR3 is TGTGCCAGCAGCGCGGGGAACACTGAAGCTTTCTTT. Protein product: CASSAGNTEAFF.

J is TRBJ2-7 and V is TRBV28, with 12 nucleotides matching TRBD2. The CDR3 has 15 residues. The V and J ends lost 2 bases and 4 bases, in that order; junction bases with no gene match: 3. Germline V gives CDR1 MDHEN, CDR2 SYDVKM. CDR3 sequence: CASSLGLAGLYEQYF. DNA for the CDR3: TGTGCCAGCAGTTTAGGACTAGCGGGGTTATACGAGCAGTACTTC.

The rearrangement joins TRBV6-6 to TRBJ1-5, with 7 bases matching TRBD1. The CDR3 contains 16 residues. Germline V gene lookup returns CDR1 MNHNY and CDR2 SVGAGI (reference sequence). Unmatched junction bases numbered 6, after V lost 4 bases and J lost 0 bases. This CDR3 reads CASSSDREYSNQPQHF. The CDR3, as DNA: TGTGCCAGCAGTTCAGACAGGGAGTATAGCAATCAGCCCCAGCATTTT.